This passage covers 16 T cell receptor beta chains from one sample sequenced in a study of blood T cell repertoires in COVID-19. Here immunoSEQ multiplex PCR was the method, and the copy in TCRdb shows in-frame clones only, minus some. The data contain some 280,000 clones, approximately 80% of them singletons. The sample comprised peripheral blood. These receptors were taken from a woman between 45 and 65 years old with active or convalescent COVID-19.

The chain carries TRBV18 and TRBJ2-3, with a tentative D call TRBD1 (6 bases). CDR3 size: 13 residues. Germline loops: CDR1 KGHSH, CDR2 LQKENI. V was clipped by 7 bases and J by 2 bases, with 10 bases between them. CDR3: CASCGQITDTQYF. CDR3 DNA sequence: TGTGCCAGCTGTGGACAGATCACAGATACGCAGTATTTT.

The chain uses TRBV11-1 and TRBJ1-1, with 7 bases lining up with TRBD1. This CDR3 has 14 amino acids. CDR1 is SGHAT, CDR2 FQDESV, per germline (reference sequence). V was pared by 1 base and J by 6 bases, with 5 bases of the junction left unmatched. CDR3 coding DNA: TGTGCCAGCAGCTTAGTATATGGACAGGCTGAAGCTTTCTTT. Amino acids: CASSLVYGQAEAFF. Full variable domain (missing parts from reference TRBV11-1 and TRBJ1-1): EAEVAQSPRYKITEKSQAVAFWCDPISGHATLYWYRQILGQGPELLVQFQDESVVDDSQLPKDRFSAERLKGVDSTLKIQPAELGDSAMYLCASSLVYGQAEAFFGQGTRLTVV.

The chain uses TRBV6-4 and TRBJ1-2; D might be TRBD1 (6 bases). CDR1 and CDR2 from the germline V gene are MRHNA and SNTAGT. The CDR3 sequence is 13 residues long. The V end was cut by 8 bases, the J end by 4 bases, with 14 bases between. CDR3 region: CASLQGLFYGYTF. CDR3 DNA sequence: TGTGCCAGCCTACAGGGTCTTTTCTATGGCTACACCTTC.

CDR3 region: CASTPVHTGELFF. DNA for the CDR3: TGCGCCAGCACCCCGGTGCACACCGGGGAGCTGTTTTTT. The chain links TRBV5-1 to TRBJ2-2; D is undetermined. The germline gives CDR1 SGHRS, CDR2 YFSETQ. CDR3 length equals 13 residues. Deletions cut 6 bases from V and 3 bases from J, with 9 bases between.

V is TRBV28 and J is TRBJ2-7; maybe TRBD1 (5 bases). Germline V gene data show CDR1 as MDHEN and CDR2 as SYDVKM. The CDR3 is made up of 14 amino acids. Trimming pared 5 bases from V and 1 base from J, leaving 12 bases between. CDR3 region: CASSLPGHSYEQYF. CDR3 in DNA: TGTGCCAGCAGTCTACCAGGGCATTCCTACGAGCAGTACTTC.

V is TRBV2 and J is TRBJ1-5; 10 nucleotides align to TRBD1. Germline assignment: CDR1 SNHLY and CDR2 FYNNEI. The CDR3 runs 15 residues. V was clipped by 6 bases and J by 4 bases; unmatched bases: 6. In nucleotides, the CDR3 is TGTGCCAGCAGGTCCGGGACAGGGGTTAATCAGCCCCAGCATTTT. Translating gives CASRSGTGVNQPQHF.

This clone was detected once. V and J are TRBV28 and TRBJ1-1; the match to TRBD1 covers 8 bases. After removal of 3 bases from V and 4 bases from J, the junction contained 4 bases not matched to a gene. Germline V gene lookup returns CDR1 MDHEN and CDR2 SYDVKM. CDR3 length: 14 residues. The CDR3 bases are TGTGCCAGCAGTTTTGCAGGGGGCGGCACTGAAGCTTTCTTT. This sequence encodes CASSFAGGGTEAFF. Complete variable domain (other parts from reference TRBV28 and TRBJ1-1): DVKVTQSSRYLVKRTGEKVFLECVQDMDHENMFWYRQDPGLGLRLIYFSYDVKMKEKGDIPEGYSVSREKKERFSLILESASTNQTSMYLCASSFAGGGTEAFFGQGTRLTVV.

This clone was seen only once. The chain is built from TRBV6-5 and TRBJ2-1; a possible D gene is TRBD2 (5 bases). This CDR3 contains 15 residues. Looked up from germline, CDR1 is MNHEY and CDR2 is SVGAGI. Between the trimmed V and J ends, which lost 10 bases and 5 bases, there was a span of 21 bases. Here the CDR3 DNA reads TGTGCCACCAGCCGGGTAGCGCAAGGCAACAATGAGCAGTTCTTC. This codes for CATSRVAQGNNEQFF.

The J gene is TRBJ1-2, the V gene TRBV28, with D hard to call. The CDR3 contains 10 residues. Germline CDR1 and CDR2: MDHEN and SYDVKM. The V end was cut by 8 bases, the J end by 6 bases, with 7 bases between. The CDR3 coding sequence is TGTGCCAGCCTTAGCGATGGCTACACCTTC. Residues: CASLSDGYTF.

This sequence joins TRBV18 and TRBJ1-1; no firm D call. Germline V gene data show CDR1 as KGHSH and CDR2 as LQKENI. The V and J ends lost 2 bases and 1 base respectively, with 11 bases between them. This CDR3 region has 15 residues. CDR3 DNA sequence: TGTGCCAGCTCACCAATAGCGGGTAGGAACACTGAAGCTTTCTTT. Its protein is CASSPIAGRNTEAFF. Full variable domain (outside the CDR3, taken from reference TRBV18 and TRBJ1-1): NAGVMQNPRHLVRRRGQEARLRCSPMKGHSHVYWYRQLPEEGLKFMVYLQKENIIDESGMPKERFSAEFPKEGPSILRIQQVVRGDSAAYFCASSPIAGRNTEAFFGQGTRLTVV.

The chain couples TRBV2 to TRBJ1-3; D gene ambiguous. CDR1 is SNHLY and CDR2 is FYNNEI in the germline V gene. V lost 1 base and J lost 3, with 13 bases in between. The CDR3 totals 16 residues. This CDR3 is CASSEVQATVGNTIYF. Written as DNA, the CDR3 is TGTGCCAGCAGTGAAGTCCAAGCCACAGTTGGAAACACCATATATTTT.

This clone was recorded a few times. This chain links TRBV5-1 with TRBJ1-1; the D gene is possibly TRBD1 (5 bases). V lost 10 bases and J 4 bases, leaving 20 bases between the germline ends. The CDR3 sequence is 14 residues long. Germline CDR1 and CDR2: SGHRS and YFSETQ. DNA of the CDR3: TGCGCCGGAAAAACAGGTCCGCGGGGCACTGAAGCTTTCTTT. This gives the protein CAGKTGPRGTEAFF. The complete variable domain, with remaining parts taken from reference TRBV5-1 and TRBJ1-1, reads KAGVTQTPRYLIKTRGQQVTLSCSPISGHRSVSWYQQTPGQGLQFLFEYFSETQRNKGNFPGRFSGRQFSNSRSEMNVSTLELGDSALYLCAGKTGPRGTEAFFGQGTRLTVV.

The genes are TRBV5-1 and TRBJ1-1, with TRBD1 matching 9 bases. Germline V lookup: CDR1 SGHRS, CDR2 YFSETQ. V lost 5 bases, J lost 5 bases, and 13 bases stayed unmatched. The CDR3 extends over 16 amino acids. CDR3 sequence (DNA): TGCGCCAGCAGTTGGGGTCCCGGGACAGGGATAACTGAAGCTTTCTTT. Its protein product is CASSWGPGTGITEAFF.

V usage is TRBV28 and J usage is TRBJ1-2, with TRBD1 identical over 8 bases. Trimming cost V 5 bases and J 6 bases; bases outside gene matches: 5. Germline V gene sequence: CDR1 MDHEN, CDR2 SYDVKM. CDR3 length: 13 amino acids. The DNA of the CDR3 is TGTGCCAGCAGTCCGACAGGGGTTGATGGCTACACCTTC. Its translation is CASSPTGVDGYTF.

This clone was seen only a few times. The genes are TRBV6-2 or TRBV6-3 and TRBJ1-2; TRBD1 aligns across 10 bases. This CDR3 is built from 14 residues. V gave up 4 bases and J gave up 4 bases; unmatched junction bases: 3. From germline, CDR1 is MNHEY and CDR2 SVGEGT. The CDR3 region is CASSWDRGSYGYTF. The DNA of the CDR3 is TGTGCCAGCAGTTGGGACAGGGGAAGCTATGGCTACACCTTC.

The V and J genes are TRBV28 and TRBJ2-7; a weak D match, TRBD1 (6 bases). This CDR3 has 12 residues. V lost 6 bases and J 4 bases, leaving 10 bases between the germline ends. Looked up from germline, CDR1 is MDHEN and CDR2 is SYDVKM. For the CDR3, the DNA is TGTGCCAGCAGCCAAACAGGGTACGAGCAGTACTTC. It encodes CASSQTGYEQYF. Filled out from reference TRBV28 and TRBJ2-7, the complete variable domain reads DVKVTQSSRYLVKRTGEKVFLECVQDMDHENMFWYRQDPGLGLRLIYFSYDVKMKEKGDIPEGYSVSREKKERFSLILESASTNQTSMYLCASSQTGYEQYFGPGTRLTVT.